This T cell receptor beta chain was sequenced in a study of control samples from healthy donors and cancer patients. Germline V CDR1 and CDR2: SGHDT, YYEEEE. The ends were cut back, 6 bases at V and 0 bases at J, with 10 bases in the middle. The CDR3 loop spans 15 amino acids. Assay: immunoSEQ multiplex PCR; the TCRdb copy retains only in-frame clones and omits some. The repertoire holds under 150,000 clones, with roughly 89% as singletons. Input material: PBMCs. The clonotype was recovered from a man between 50 and 59 years old with head and neck cancer. V usage is TRBV5-6 and J usage is TRBJ2-6; the D gene is possibly TRBD1 (5 bases). This CDR3 is CASTRGYSGANVLTF. CDR3 sequence (DNA): TGTGCCAGCACTAGGGGCTACTCTGGGGCCAACGTCCTGACTTTC.